This T cell receptor (beta chain) originates from a study of vaccination effects on CD4 cells after COVID-19. Antigen-specific CD4+ T cell clonotypes were called by their expansion after viral peptide-pool culture in ViraFEST. CD4+ T cell isolation took place after 10 days of culture. Nobody among the vaccine recipients had prior SARS-CoV-2 infection (nucleocapsid antibodies were negative). Notes on this clone: As yet, its antigen is unknown.

V was trimmed by 4 bases and J by 1 base, leaving 9 bases between them. CDR1 and CDR2 from the germline V gene are SGHRS and YFSETQ. This CDR3 contains 15 residues. Assay: immunoSEQ multiplex PCR; the TCRdb copy retains only in-frame clones and omits some. The sample includes fewer than 55,000 clones, 75% to 80% of them seen just once. V gene TRBV5-1 combines with J gene TRBJ2-6; possible D gene TRBD1, 6 bases. This specimen consisted of CD4+ T cells from PBMCs cultured with HCoV-OC43 spike peptides, obtained before COVID-19 vaccination. The subset: HCoV-OC43 spike overlapping peptide pool stimulation. This TCR was recovered from a human donor who received a COVID-19 vaccine. The DNA for the CDR3 is TGCGCCAGCAGCAGGACAGCGTCTGGGGCCAACGTCCTGACTTTC. Protein product: CASSRTASGANVLTF.